The T cell receptor beta chain under discussion was sequenced for a study of cytomegalovirus exposure and HLA in healthy donors (dated by TCRdb to 2015 to 2018). Background on the whole study: In an earlier analysis of 550 to 750 of the donors, around 290 Gb of sequence data and 90 million to 120 million unique TCR beta sequences from some 170 million T cells were reported. Roughly 300 gigabases of sequencing data and around 80 million unique TCR sequences made up an early release that covered 640 HLA-typed donors. Typing coverage varied by locus: roughly 620-640 donors for A, B, C, DRB1 and DQB1; approximately 520 for DQA1; 606 for DPA1; fewer than 480 for DPB1. On average, approximately 250,000 unique TCR beta nucleotide sequences were sequenced per donor among roughly 430 genotyped donors of the cohort, with 15% to 20% of those sequences being non-productive. In the later analysis, no new phenotypic data were used to find candidate immune exposures; instead, reliance was placed on TCR beta sequences and their occurrence across donors. Among the roughly 390 genotyped donors, around 81% belonged to the genetic ancestry cluster associated with self-reported Caucasian donors. All discovery cohort repertoires had been generated using a single sequencing platform. High-throughput TCR immunosequencing, statistical association of individual TCRs with disease status, and machine learning were combined to predict cytomegalovirus infection status. In an earlier analysis of over 550 of the donors, high-throughput TCR beta sequencing was used to judge whether each TCR beta V gene segment behaved as functional or pseudogenic. The study was designed to test whether signatures of past pathogen exposure could be identified by cataloging public T cell receptors. Roughly five DR-DQ haplotypes were treated as single units for association and clustering because of strong linkage in the cohort. Genome-wide SNP genotypes for about 55% of the 666 donors were used in a later genetic analysis, which treated that subset as a discovery cohort. HLA typing included class I and class II loci at four-digit resolution. In addition to the first cohort of 666 subjects, a separate validation cohort of some 120 different subjects was used. Donor age, sex, ethnicity and CMV serostatus were collected together with the repertoire data. In a later analysis, previously published TCR beta repertoires from about 670 donors were re-analyzed and high-resolution HLA genotyping was added so that TCR occurrence patterns could be studied. The study used immunosequencing to profile the T cell repertoires of 600 to 850 subjects and linked those repertoires to cytomegalovirus serostatus.

From cysteine to phenylalanine, the CDR3 is 19 amino acids long. Just the 57-base CDR3 DNA is kept, in frame starting at base 1. Trimming accounts for 1 base at V and 0 bases at J, while the number of junction bases matched to no gene is 8. The germline V gene (reference sequence) yields LNHDA for CDR1 and SQIVND for CDR2. A word on this clone: The antigen it binds to is not known. Per-nucleotide qualities are absent, and no much larger clonotype sits a single base away.

The paper's findings and limits, for the study overall: A later analysis associated 16,951 TCR beta sequences with specific HLA alleles at a false discovery rate of 0.05. In vitro tests confirmed that three of the cytomegalovirus-associated TCR beta chains recognize cytomegalovirus antigens. A later genetic analysis reported fewer N-insertions in productive TCRs among donors in an Asian-associated ancestry cluster than the roughly 700-donor mean. A further reported finding was that TCR beta sequences accurately predicted the HLA-A and HLA-B alleles for most subjects in the first cohort. A later genetic analysis associated a missense DCLRE1C variant with V-gene and J-gene trimming of TCR beta chains, and an independent cohort replicated the association. The cohort was sequenced for TCR beta chains only, and without alpha or paired-chain data the features that could be detected were limited. Most TCR sequences were seen in very few donors, while some public TCRs were found in many individuals. In a later analysis, the rate of TCR association differed among HLA loci, with DRB1 alleles having the most associated TCRs and HLA-C alleles having the fewest. The classifier was reported to diagnose cytomegalovirus status with high specificity and sensitivity in both the original and validation cohorts. The earlier analysis of fewer than 750 of the donors excluded roughly 17 rarely observed V segments, including chromosome 9 orphons, because counts were too low. In an earlier analysis of roughly 500 of the donors, most TCR beta V segments appeared in productive rearrangements about 87% or about 30% of the time, broadly matching IMGT annotations. A later analysis found that most CMV-associated TCR beta chains appeared HLA-restricted, with HLA associations seemingly driven largely by CMV exposure. CMV serostatus was the only immune exposure information available for the cohort. Some IMGT-functional V segments, including TRBV6-2 and TRBV6-3, could not be told apart with the 87-base-pair reads, so those segments were excluded. Correlated functional status among segregating V segments might reflect linkage disequilibrium, but an unknown experimental factor could not be ruled out. In a later analysis, HLA-associated TCR beta chains were found to be more clonally expanded and to have lower generation probabilities than equally common non-associated chains. The authors suggested that the approach could potentially be extended to other disease states and immunological phenotypes. The sequencing pipeline was judged likely to have produced a cluster of highly shared sequence variants as a technical artifact. The study gave a list of 150 to 200 TCR beta chains associated with cytomegalovirus. A later analysis reported that several top co-occurrence clusters appeared linked to parvovirus B19, influenza, CMV and Epstein-Barr virus. Because HLA typing was missing for some donors at each locus, association tests included only the typed subset. Sequencing depth was assumed to be roughly uniform across donors in the presence/absence analyses, though that assumption may not hold. When HLA alleles, especially DR and DQ, strongly co-occurred, attributing TCR associations to individual alleles was difficult.

The protocol used for the library was the immunoSEQ multiplex PCR assay. For the multiplex PCR, a mixture combining 60 forward primers for TCR Vbeta segments and 13 reverse primers for TCR Jbeta segments was used. A multiplex PCR assay on genomic DNA amplified the CDR3 region of rearranged TCR beta genes. The amplified TCR beta libraries were sequenced on the Illumina HiSeq System as 87-base-pair reads. On the study's bioinformatics: Across the roughly 600 repertoires, a later analysis counted 80 million or so unique TCR beta chains, roughly 11 million of which were shared by at least two donors. Raw reads were error-corrected and collapsed into unique sequences by a nearest-neighbor algorithm in which closely related sequences were merged to remove PCR and sequencing errors. CDR3 sequences were aligned to IMGT reference sequences to assign V, D and J gene segments. Each retained sequence needed at least a six-nucleotide match to both a V gene segment and a J gene segment. A rearrangement counted as productive if the CDR3 had no stop codons and remained in frame with V and J, and every other rearrangement counted as non-productive. Following IMGT convention, CDR3 was defined as the stretch from the second conserved V-encoded cysteine up to the conserved J-encoded phenylalanine. Sequences without an unambiguous match to a single V gene segment were excluded from the earlier analysis of 450 to 750 of the donors. In an earlier analysis of 587 of the donors, V segments were called functional above 56.7% productive rearrangements and were called segregating when the between-donor standard deviation exceeded 5%. A statistical classification framework was built for diagnosing cytomegalovirus status from the catalog of TCR beta chain sequences. In a later analysis, TCR nucleotide sequences were compared against IMGT/GENE-DB human TR gene sequences so that V and J genes could be assigned. Using the TCRdist pipeline, a later analysis assigned CDR3 sequences along with most-parsimonious VDJ recombination scenarios. In a later analysis, each TCR beta chain was defined by its CDR3 amino acid sequence together with its V-gene family, and reads lacking a unique V-gene family were excluded. As a way to deal with suspected cross-contamination and a sequencing artifact, a later analysis dropped 592 nucleotide sequences that were highly shared and had low generation probability. A later analysis calculated a clonal expansion index for each public chain from normalized within-repertoire ranks of inferred template counts. In a later analysis, generation probabilities were computed with a VDJ recombination model fitted to out-of-frame rearrangements, and the resulting probabilities were checked against IGoR. In a later analysis, hypergeometric tests were used to score TCR-TCR, TCR-HLA and TCR-CMV co-occurrence, with a repertoire-size bias correction applied to TCR pairs. To estimate false discovery rates, a later analysis permuted the HLA or CMV assignments 20 times. A later analysis grouped co-occurring TCRs with DBSCAN, adding TCRdist sequence similarity when clustering within HLA-allele-positive subsets. For co-occurrence clustering, repertoires with fewer than 30,000 or more than 120,000 public chains were excluded, along with roughly five repertoires with anomalous nucleotide sharing. The source is immuneACCESS, and TCRdb retained only in-frame sequences with V and J called. Part of the clones is not carried over; for the studies checked, unresolved V genes explain less than half of this, and the remainder is unexplained. The V and J calls and the clone size are those of that table, but D and trimming were determined from the DNA. This sample has over 150,000 clones in its table, and 80% of those were observed once. Under 0.75% of the sample is taken by the ten largest.

The cohort consisted of 666 healthy bone marrow donors. At the time of sampling, all cohort members were nominally healthy, though unrecorded immune exposures were likely present. The donor was CMV seronegative and was included in the group of a few hundred seronegative cohort members. A peripheral blood sample was collected from each donor, and TCR beta sequencing was performed on peripheral blood mononuclear cells. Genomic DNA extraction from the blood cell samples was performed with the Qiagen DNeasy Blood Extraction Kit. Sequenced sample: PBMCs. This receptor chain uses TRBV19 and TRBJ1-5; the central 11 bases match TRBD1. The receptor was isolated from a boy between 5 and 17 years old in good health and CMV-seronegative. The bases are TGTGCCAGTAGTATAGGGGACAGGGGGTGGGAAAATAGCAATCAGCCCCAGCATTTT. It translates as CASSIGDRGWENSNQPQHF.